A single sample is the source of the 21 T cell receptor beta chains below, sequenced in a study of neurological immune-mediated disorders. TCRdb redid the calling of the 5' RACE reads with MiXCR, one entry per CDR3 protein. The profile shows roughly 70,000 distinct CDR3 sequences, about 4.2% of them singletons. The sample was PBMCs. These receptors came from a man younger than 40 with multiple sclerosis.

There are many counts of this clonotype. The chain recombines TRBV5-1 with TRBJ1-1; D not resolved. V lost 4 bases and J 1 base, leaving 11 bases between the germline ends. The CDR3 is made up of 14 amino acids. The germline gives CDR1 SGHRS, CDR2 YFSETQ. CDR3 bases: TGCGCCAGCAGCACCTGGACGGGGAACACTGAAGCTTTCTTT. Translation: CASSTWTGNTEAFF.

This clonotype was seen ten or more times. DNA for the CDR3: TGCGCCAGCAGTACAGGGCAGAATCAGCCCCAGCATTTT. The encoded protein is CASSTGQNQPQHF. The chain employs TRBV10-2 and TRBJ1-5, with D maybe TRBD1 (6 bases). Deletions cut 5 bases from V and 4 bases from J, with 9 bases between. Germline V gene lookup returns CDR1 WSHSY and CDR2 SAAADI. This CDR3 spans 13 amino acids.

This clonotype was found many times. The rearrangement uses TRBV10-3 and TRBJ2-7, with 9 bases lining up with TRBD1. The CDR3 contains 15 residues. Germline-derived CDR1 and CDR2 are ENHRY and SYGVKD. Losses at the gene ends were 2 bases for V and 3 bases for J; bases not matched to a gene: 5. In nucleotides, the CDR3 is TGTGCCATCAGTGAGGACTGGACAGGGGACTACGAGCAGTACTTC. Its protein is CAISEDWTGDYEQYF.

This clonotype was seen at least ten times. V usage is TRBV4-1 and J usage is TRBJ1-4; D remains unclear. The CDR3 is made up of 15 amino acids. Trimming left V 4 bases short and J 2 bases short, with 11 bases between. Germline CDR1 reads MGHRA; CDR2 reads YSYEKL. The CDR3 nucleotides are TGCGCCAGCAGCCGAAGGGTGACGACTAATGAAAAACTGTTTTTT. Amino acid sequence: CASSRRVTTNEKLFF.

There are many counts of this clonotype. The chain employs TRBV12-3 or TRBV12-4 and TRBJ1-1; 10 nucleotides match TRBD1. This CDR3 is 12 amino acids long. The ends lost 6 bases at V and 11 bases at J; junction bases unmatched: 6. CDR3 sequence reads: CASRIGQGGAFF. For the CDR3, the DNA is TGTGCCAGCAGAATTGGACAGGGGGGCGCTTTCTTT.

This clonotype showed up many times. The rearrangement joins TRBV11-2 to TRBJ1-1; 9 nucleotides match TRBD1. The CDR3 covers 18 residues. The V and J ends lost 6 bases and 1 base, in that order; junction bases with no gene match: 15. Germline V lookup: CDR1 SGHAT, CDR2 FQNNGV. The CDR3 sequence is CASRTYRGRGEKNTEAFF. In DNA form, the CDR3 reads TGTGCCAGCAGAACTTACAGGGGGCGAGGTGAAAAGAACACTGAAGCTTTCTTT. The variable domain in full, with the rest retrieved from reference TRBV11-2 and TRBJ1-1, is EAGVAQSPRYKIIEKRQSVAFWCNPISGHATLYWYQQILGQGPKLLIQFQNNGVVDDSQLPKDRFSAERLKGVDSTLKIQPAKLEDSAVYLCASRTYRGRGEKNTEAFFGQGTRLTVV.

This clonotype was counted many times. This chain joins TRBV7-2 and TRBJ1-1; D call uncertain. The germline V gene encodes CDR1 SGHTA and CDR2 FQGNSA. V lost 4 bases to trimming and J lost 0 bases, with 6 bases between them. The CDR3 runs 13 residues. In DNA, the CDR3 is TGTGCCAGCAGCTCCTCACTGAACACTGAAGCTTTCTTT. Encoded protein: CASSSSLNTEAFF.

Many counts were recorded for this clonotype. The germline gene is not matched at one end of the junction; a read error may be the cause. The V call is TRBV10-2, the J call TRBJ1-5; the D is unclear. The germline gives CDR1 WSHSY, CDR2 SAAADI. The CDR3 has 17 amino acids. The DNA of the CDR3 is TGCGCCAGCAGTGAGTCGAGTGGCAGCTATAGCAATCAGCCCCAGAATTTT. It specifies CASSESSGSYSNQPQNF.

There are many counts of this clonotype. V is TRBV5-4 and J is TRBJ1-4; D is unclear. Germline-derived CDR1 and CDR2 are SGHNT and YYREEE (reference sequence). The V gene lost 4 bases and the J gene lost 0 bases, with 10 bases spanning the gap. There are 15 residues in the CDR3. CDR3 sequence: CASSPGGTTNEKLFF. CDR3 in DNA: TGTGCCAGCAGCCCTGGAGGCACAACTAATGAAAAACTGTTTTTT.

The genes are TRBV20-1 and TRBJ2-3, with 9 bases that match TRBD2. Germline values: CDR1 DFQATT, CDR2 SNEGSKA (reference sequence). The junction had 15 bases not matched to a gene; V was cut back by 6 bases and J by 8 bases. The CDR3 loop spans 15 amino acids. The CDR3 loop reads CSARGASGEGGTQYF. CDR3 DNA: TGCAGTGCCCGTGGGGCTAGCGGGGAAGGAGGTACGCAGTATTTT.

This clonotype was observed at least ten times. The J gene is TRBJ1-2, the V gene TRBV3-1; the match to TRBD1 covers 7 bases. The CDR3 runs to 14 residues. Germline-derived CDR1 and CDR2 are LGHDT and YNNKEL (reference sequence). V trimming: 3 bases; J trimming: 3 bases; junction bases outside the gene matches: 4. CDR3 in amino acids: CASSHTDRHYGYTF. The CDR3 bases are TGTGCCAGCAGCCATACGGACAGGCACTATGGCTACACCTTC.

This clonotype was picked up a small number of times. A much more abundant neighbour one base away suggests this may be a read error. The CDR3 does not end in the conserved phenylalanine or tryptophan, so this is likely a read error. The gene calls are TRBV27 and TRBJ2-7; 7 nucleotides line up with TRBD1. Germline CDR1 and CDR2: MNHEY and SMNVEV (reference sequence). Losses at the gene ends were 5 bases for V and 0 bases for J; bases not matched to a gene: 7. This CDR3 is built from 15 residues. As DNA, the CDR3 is TGTGCCAGCAGTGAGACAGGGCTTAGCTCCTACGAGCAGTACCTC. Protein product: CASSETGLSSYEQYL.

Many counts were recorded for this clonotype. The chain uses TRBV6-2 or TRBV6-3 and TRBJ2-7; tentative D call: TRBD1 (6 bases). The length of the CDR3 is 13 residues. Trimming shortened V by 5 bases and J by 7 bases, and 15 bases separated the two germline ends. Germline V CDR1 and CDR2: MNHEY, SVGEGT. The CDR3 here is CASSKPPGQEQYF. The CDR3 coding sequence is TGTGCCAGCAGTAAGCCCCCGGGACAAGAGCAGTACTTC.

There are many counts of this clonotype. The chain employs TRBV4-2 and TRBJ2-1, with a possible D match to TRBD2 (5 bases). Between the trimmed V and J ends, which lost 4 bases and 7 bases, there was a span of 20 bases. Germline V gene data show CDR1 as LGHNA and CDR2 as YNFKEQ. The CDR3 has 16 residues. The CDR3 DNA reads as TGTGCCAGCAGCCTGGACTTGGGATTTGGTTTGAATGAGCAGTTCTTC. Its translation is CASSLDLGFGLNEQFF.

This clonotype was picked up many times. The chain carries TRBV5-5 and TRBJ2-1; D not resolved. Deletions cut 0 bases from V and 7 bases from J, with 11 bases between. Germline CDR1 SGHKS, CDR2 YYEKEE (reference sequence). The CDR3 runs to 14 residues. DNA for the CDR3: TGTGCCAGCAGCTTGGTGATAATATCAAATGAGCAGTTCTTC. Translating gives CASSLVIISNEQFF.

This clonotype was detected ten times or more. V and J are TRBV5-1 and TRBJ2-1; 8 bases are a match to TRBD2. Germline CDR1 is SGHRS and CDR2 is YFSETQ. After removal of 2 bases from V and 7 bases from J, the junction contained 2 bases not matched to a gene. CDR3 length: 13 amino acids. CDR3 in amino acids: CASSFGGENEQFF. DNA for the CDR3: TGCGCCAGCAGCTTCGGGGGGGAAAATGAGCAGTTCTTC.

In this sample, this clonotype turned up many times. The CDR3 sequence is CASSLTGVISEAFF. CDR3 coding DNA: TGTGCCAGCAGTTTAACAGGGGTAATCTCTGAAGCTTTCTTT. This chain links TRBV12-3 or TRBV12-4 with TRBJ1-1, with 7 bases fitting TRBD1. V shed 2 bases, J shed 6 bases, and the junction held 6 bases outside the gene matches. CDR3 length: 14 residues.

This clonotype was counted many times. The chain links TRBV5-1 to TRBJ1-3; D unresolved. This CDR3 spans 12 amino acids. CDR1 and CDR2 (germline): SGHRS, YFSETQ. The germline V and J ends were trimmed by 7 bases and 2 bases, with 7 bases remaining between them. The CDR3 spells CASGEPGNTIYF. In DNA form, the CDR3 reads TGCGCCAGCGGTGAGCCTGGAAACACCATATATTTT.

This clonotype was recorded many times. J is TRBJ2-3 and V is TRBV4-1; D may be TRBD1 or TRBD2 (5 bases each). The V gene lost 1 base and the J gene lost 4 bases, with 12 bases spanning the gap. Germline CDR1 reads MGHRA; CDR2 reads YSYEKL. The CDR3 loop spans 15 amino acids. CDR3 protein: CASSQVGVSADTQYF. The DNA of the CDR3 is TGCGCCAGCAGCCAAGTGGGGGTATCGGCAGATACGCAGTATTTT.

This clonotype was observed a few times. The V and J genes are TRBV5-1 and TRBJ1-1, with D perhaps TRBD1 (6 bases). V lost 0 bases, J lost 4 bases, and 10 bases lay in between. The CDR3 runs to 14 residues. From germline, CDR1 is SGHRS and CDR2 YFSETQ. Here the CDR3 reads CASSLDGGPTEAFF. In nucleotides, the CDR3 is TGCGCCAGCAGCTTGGATGGGGGGCCCACTGAAGCTTTCTTT.

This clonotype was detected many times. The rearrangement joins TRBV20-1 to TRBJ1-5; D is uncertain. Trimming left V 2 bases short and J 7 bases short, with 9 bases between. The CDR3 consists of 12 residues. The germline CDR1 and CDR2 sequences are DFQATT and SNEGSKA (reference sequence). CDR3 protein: CSARLAFQPQHF. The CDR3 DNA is TGCAGTGCTAGACTCGCGTTCCAGCCCCAGCATTTT.